This TCR beta chain originates from a study of cytomegalovirus exposure and HLA in healthy donors. Study results and limitations: In vitro work confirmed that a few CMV-associated chains recognize CMV antigens. There were about 160 TCR beta chains listed as cytomegalovirus-associated.

Germline CDR1 and CDR2: SEHNR and FQNEAQ (reference sequence). V lost 5 bases, J lost 4 bases, and 9 bases lay in between. The CDR3 totals 12 residues. Note on this clone: Its target is not known.

PCR used 60 Vbeta primers and 13 Jbeta primers. Some clones are missing from TCRdb's copy, which holds only in-frame ones; the method was immunoSEQ multiplex PCR. The top ten hold 3.1% of the sample, which has about 170,000 clones, around 74% seen once. Sequencing was performed on PBMCs. This chain joins TRBV7-9 and TRBJ2-7; D call uncertain. The TCR originated in a female donor in good health and CMV-seronegative. The CDR3 reads CASSQDSYEQYF. The CDR3 DNA follows: TGTGCCAGCAGCCAAGACTCTTACGAGCAGTACTTC.